This TCR beta chain was captured in a study of preoperative IRX-2 immunotherapy in early breast cancer (dated by TCRdb to between 2018 and 2020). Notes on this clone: It lacks a known antigen. There are no base qualities to consult, and no much larger clone falls within one base.

The treatment or condition label of this sample denotes: preoperative locoregional IRX-2 cytokine immunotherapy. The samples were obtained from a phase Ib study that tested preoperative, locoregional IRX-2 cytokine immunotherapy designed to prime immune responses. The donors were early-stage breast cancer patients who were given IRX-2 prior to surgery. Libraries were prepared through the immunoSEQ multiplex PCR assay. The table was pulled from immuneACCESS by TCRdb, which kept in-frame rearrangements only. Such tables lose some clones; where checked, under half of the loss comes from unresolved V genes, and the rest has no known cause. For this sample there are roughly 25,000 clones; roughly 96% appear just once. In total, the top ten clones hold about 16% of the sample. V ends up 5 bases short and J 3 bases short, with an unmatched junction base count of 7. The CDR3 measures 16 amino acids from cysteine to phenylalanine. Only the CDR3 DNA is retained, 48 bases long and in frame from the first base. Taken from the germline V gene (reference sequence), the CDR1 and CDR2 loops are LNHDA and SQIVND.

This TCR was recovered from a human donor with breast cancer. Sequenced here: tumor tissue, sampled after IRX-2 immunotherapy. The rearranged chain carries TRBV19 and TRBJ2-3; 11 bases in the junction line up with TRBD2. The bases are TGTGCCAGTAGTTTCTCTAGCGGGGGGAGTACAGATACGCAGTATTTT. Translation gives CASSFSSGGSTDTQYF.